This T cell receptor (beta chain) was identified in a study of T cells in Graves' hyperthyroidism and ophthalmopathy (dated by TCRdb to between 2019 and 2020). Describing the broader study: Peripheral blood was collected at initial diagnosis, before any treatment. TCR V-J signatures able to tell the groups apart were searched for in a discovery cohort of some 97 patients, of whom 43 had Graves' ophthalmopathy and 57 had stable Graves' hyperthyroidism. TCR Vbeta CDR3 sequencing of 130 to 150 peripheral blood samples (over 40 ophthalmopathy, 75 or so hyperthyroidism and approximately 17 progressor patients) is reported in the paper. An independent validation cohort of under 20 hyperthyroidism patients and approximately 15 patients who later progressed to ophthalmopathy tested prospective prediction of ophthalmopathy. The study also compared thyroid tissue and blood T-cell repertoires from over 5 Graves' hyperthyroidism patients. For training and testing, the 80 to 100 patients in the discovery cohort were randomly divided in a 7:3 ratio. After sampling, hyperthyroidism patients received methimazole starting at 30 mg daily, and ophthalmopathy patients received high-dose intravenous methylprednisolone. Broad study findings and their caveats: In validation, progression to ophthalmopathy was predicted by the model with 65% to 71% sensitivity and about 72% specificity, a median of approximately 6.5 months before onset. No statistical method was used to set the sample size in advance, and investigators knew the group allocation. Blood samples also contained most of the expanded thyroid clonotypes (frequency above 0.001), which suggests that blood repertoires may reflect thyroid immune responses. A model built on a 13 V-J signature distinguished ophthalmopathy from stable hyperthyroidism, reaching roughly 88% sensitivity and around 81% specificity in cross-validation and 80%/75% in testing.

CDR1 and CDR2 are read off the germline V gene as SNHLY and FYNNEI. Including cysteine and phenylalanine, the CDR3 has 13 amino acids. The DNA shown is the 39-base CDR3, in frame from base 1. On this clonotype: The antigen it recognizes is unknown. Just one base apart from a much larger clone, this may be a read error.

TCR beta CDR3 regions were amplified from RNA transcripts. The TCR CDR3 was subjected to a first round of RT-PCR using the HTBI primer set and the Qiagen OneStep RT-PCR kit. The libraries were constructed in a second round of multiplex PCR and then size-selected and purified. Libraries were sequenced paired-end with 100 bp reads on an Illumina HiSeq2000. The study's own analysis went as follows. Raw data were processed with SOAPnuke, discarding reads with adapters, uncalled bases, mean Phred below 15, or no exact constant-primer or identifier match. COPE v1.2.5 was used to merge high-quality paired reads, and clonotypes were defined as unique nucleotide sequences. MiTCR v1.1 was used to align the clonotypes against IMGT TRBV, TRBD and TRBJ reference segments. The analysis included only V-J combinations with a frequency above 0.0001, which together covered 99% to 99.2% of the repertoires. A TCS score was defined as the ratio of F50 (clonal expansion) to E x V (chaos), with BLOSUM62-based TCRdist applied between CDR3 peptides within each V-J. Welch's t-statistics and random forest reduced 514 V-J features to 13, which were used in a naive Bayes classifier (R e1071). The public reads were quality trimmed at Q25 with fastp and then assembled into clones with MiXCR by TCRdb, keeping productive beta chains. Rows merge per CDR3 protein into single entries with the most common DNA and genes. Here the V and J calls rest on TCRdb's processing, not on the authors' analysis. The sample table holds about 400,000 distinct CDR3 sequences, of which around 13% were seen once. The ten biggest clones cover approximately 5.8% of the sample.

Graves' hyperthyroidism was defined as stable when no progression to ophthalmopathy occurred over 18 months of follow-up. Hyperthyroidism patients were newly diagnosed, with disease duration under 2 months, and aged 18 to 65 years. Patients with uncontrolled infections, other autoimmune diseases, pregnancy or lactation were excluded. Diagnoses relied on clinical symptoms, serum thyroxine and TRAb, thyroid ultrasound and orbital computed tomography. PBMCs were isolated from about 9.1 ml of fresh peripheral blood by Ficoll-Paque density gradient centrifugation. Trizol reagent was used to extract total RNA, and RNA quality was then checked on an Agilent 2100 Bioanalyzer.

The chain uses TRBV2 and TRBJ1-1; 7 junctional bases match TRBD1. The sequencing sample was made of blood. This clonotype originated in a woman between 18 and 30 years old with Graves' hyperthyroidism. The CDR3 protein sequence reads: CASTVQGGTEALF. The base sequence is TGTGCCAGCACGGTTCAGGGGGGCACTGAAGCTCTCTTT.